This entry describes one TCR beta chain. Its antigen remains unidentified. This CDR3 is 15 amino acids long. Germline loops: CDR1 SGHTA, CDR2 FQGNSA. Trimming took off 7 bases at V and 0 bases at J, with 16 bases between the two ends. The data were obtained in a study of T cell responses to AZD1222 COVID-19 vaccine. Study findings and constraints: There were repertoire samples only from the period after the peak T cell response.

Sequencing used immunoSEQ multiplex PCR; TCRdb keeps in-frame clones, though not all of them. The sample comprises under 150,000 clones, roughly 89% of which are singletons, and around 5.2% rests with the top ten. The material was peripheral blood, obtained on day 0 of AZD1222 vaccination. The TCR originated in an adult in good health. This chain links TRBV7-2 with TRBJ2-7; perhaps D is TRBD1 or TRBD2 (6 bases each). CDR3 sequence (DNA): TGTGCCAGCACCTCTGGGGGCGGGACCTCCTACGAGCAGTACTTC. Translating gives CASTSGGGTSYEQYF.